The text below deals with one T cell receptor (beta chain). No antigen is known for it. This record belongs to a study of cytomegalovirus exposure and HLA in healthy donors. Points from the study as a whole: Confirmation was obtained in vitro that a few CMV-associated chains are specific for CMV antigens. The study flagged some 170 TCR beta chains as cytomegalovirus-associated.

Germline V lookup: CDR1 LNHNV, CDR2 YYDKDF (reference sequence). The CDR3 consists of 11 residues. Trimming pared 1 base from V and 7 bases from J, leaving 5 bases between. This table comes from immunoSEQ multiplex PCR, and its TCRdb copy is limited to in-frame clones, with some not included. The sample shows under 200,000 clones, about 90% of them seen only once. This chain joins TRBV15 and TRBJ2-7; no clear D gene. The clonotype originates from a woman younger than 35 in good health and CMV-seropositive. The sequenced material came from PBMCs. CDR3 residues: CATSRGREQYF. In nucleotides, the CDR3 is TGTGCCACCAGCAGAGGTCGTGAGCAGTACTTC.